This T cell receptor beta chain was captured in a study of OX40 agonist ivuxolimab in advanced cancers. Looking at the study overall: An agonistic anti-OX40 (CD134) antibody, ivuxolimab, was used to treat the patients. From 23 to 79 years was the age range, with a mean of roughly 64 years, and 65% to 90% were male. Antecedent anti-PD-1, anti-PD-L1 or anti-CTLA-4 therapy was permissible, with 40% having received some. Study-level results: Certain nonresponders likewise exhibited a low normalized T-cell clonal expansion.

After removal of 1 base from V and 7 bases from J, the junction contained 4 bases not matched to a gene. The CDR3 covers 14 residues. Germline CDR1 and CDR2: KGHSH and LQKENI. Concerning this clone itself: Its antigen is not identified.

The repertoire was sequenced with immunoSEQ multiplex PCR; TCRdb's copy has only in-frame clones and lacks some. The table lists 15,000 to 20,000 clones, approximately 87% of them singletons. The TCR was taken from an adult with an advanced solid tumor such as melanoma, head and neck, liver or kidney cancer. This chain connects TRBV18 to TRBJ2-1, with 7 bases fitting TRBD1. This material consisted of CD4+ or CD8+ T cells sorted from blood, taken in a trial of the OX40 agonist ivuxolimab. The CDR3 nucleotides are TGTGCCAGCTCACCACGGGACAGAGAGAATGAGCAGTTCTTC. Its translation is CASSPRDRENEQFF.